The clone carrying this TCR beta chain was detected a few times. These data are taken from a study of regulatory T cells in long-lasting Graves disease. Per germline, CDR1 ENHRY and CDR2 SYGVKD. The CDR3 is 12 residues long. Deletions cut 3 bases from V and 4 bases from J, with 4 bases between. Sample time point: newly diagnosed GD, antithyroid drugs for less than 3 months. PBMC RNA was the source of the TCR library. Construction of the TCR beta libraries employed iRepertoire HTBI primers in conjunction with Arm-PCR of CDR3 regions. TCRdb processed the multiplex PCR reads anew with MiXCR; each CDR3 protein has one entry. The table lists roughly 500,000 distinct CDR3 sequences, 12% of them singletons. This same sample was also taken into another study, of T cells in Graves' hyperthyroidism and ophthalmopathy.

Sequenced here: peripheral blood mononuclear cells (PBMCs), sampled at new diagnosis, from a patient treated with antithyroid drugs. The chain is built from TRBV10-3 and TRBJ1-3; D uncertain. This sequence was found in a woman aged 25 to 45 with Graves disease. In nucleotides, the CDR3 is TGTGCCATCAGTGACTTGGGAAACACCATATATTTT. It encodes CAISDLGNTIYF.